This T cell receptor beta chain is from a study of cytomegalovirus exposure and HLA in healthy donors. General study findings and limits: Exclusion applied to some V segments, including TRBV6-2 and TRBV6-3, as they were indistinguishable.

Researchers ran the PCR with 60 Vbeta and 13 Jbeta primers. Some clones are missing from TCRdb's copy, which holds only in-frame ones; the method was immunoSEQ multiplex PCR. The data contain over 150,000 clones, about 81% of them singletons. Points on this clone: As yet, its antigen is unknown.

V shed 2 bases and J shed 0 bases, with 6 bases lying between them. Germline V gives CDR1 KGHSH, CDR2 LQKENI. The length of the CDR3 is 14 residues. This TCR came from a woman aged 25-40 years in good health and CMV-seronegative. This chain uses TRBV18 with TRBJ2-3; D is undetermined. The specimen was PBMCs. The CDR3 here is CASSPVGSTDTQYF. CDR3 DNA: TGTGCCAGCTCACCAGTCGGTAGCACAGATACGCAGTATTTT.